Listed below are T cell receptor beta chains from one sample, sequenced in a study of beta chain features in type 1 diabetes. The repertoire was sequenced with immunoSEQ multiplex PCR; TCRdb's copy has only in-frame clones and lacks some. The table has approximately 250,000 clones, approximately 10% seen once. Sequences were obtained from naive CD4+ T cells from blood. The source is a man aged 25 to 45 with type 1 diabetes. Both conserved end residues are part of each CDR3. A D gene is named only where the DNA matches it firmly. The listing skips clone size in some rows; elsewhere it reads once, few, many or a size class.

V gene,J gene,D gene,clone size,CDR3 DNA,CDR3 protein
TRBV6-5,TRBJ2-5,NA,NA,TGTGCCAGCCACCCCCGACCACTTCAGGGGGGGACCCAGTACTTC,CASHPRPLQGGTQYF
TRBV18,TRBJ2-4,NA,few,TGTGCCAGCTCACCACCGTTAATTCTAGCCAAAAACATTCAGTACTTC,CASSPPLILAKNIQYF
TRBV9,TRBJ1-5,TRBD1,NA,TGTGCCAGCAGCGCTACAGGGGGGGTGAATCAGCCCCAGCATTTT,CASSATGGVNQPQHF
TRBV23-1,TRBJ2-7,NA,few,TGCGCCAGCAGTCAACCCCTATACAGGGCCGGGTCGGGATACTTC,CASSQPLYRAGSGYF
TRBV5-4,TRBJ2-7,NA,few,TGTGCCAGCAGCGCGACCTCCGGGACTTCCGAGCAGTACTTC,CASSATSGTSEQYF
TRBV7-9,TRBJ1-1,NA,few,TGTGCCAGCAGCCAACAGGGGAACACTGAAGCTTTCTTT,CASSQQGNTEAFF
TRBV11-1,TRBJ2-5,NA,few,TGTGCCAGCAGCTTAGGGCGACAGGTCCAAGAGACCCAGTACTTC,CASSLGRQVQETQYF
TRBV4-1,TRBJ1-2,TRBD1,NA,TGCGCCAGCAGCCAAGCTTTGTCAGGGGGCTATGGCTACACCTTC,CASSQALSGGYGYTF
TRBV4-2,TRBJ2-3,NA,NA,TGTGCCAGCAGCTCCGGGACACTAAGCACAGATACGCAGTATTTT,CASSSGTLSTDTQYF
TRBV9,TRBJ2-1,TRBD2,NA,TGTGCCAGCAGCGTCGGGGGGGCAGACAATGAGCAGTTCTTC,CASSVGGADNEQFF
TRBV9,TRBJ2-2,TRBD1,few,TGTGCCAGCAGCCCCTGGGGACAGGCTCCGAACACCGGGGAGCTGTTTTTT,CASSPWGQAPNTGELFF
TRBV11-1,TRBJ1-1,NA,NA,TGTGCCAGCAGCCACGGGAACACTGAAGCTTTCTTT,CASSHGNTEAFF
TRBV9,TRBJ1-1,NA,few,TGTGCCAGCAGCGTAGGGGGCGTTGGGAACACTGAAGCTTTCTTT,CASSVGGVGNTEAFF
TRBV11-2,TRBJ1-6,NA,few,TGTGCCAGCAGCAAAGGACCTAGCCATAGTTCACCCCTCCACTTT,CASSKGPSHSSPLHF
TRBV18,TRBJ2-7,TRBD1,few,TGTGCCAGCTCATTGCGGACAGGGGTTTCCTACGAGCAGTACTTC,CASSLRTGVSYEQYF
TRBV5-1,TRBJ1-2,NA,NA,TGCGCCAGCAGCTTGAAGGGTGGCGGGCCCTATGGCTACACCTTC,CASSLKGGGPYGYTF
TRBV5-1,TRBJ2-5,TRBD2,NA,TGCGCCAGCAGCTTGGTCTCGGGGGGGCCTCGGCAAGAGACCCAGTACTTC,CASSLVSGGPRQETQYF
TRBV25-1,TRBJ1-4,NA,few,TGTGCCAGCAGTGTCGGAGACGGATATAATGAAAAACTGTTTTTT,CASSVGDGYNEKLFF
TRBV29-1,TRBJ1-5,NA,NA,TGCAGCGTCGAGATCAATAGCAATCAGCCCCAGCATTTT,CSVEINSNQPQHF
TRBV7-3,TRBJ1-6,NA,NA,TGTGCCAGCAGCCGTATGGGCGGGGATAATTCACCCCTCCACTTT,CASSRMGGDNSPLHF
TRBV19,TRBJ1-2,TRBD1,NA,TGTGCCAGTAGTGACAGGGGGAGATACGGCTATGGCTACACCTTC,CASSDRGRYGYGYTF
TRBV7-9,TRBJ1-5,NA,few,TGTGCCAGCAGCAGCAAGGGGGTTCAGCCCCAGCATTTT,CASSSKGVQPQHF
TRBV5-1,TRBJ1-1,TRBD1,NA,TGCGCCAGCAGCGATCCGGGACAGGGGAACACTGAAGCTTTCTTT,CASSDPGQGNTEAFF
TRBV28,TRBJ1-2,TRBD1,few,TGTGCCAGCAGTATCGGACAGGGGATTTATGGCTACACCTTC,CASSIGQGIYGYTF
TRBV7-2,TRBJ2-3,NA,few,TGTGCCAGCAGCTTAGGTGGTAGCTCAGATACGCAGTATTTT,CASSLGGSSDTQYF
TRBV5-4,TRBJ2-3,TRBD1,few,TGTGCCAGCAGCTCTAGACAGGGCGCAGATACGCAGTATTTT,CASSSRQGADTQYF
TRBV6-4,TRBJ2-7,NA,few,TGTGCCAGCAGTAGCAGCAATGGGCTCCAGCAGTACTTC,CASSSSNGLQQYF
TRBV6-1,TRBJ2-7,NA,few,TGTGCCAGCAGTGAATCGGGACTGACTATGATGAGCAAAAACTACGAGCAGTACTTC,CASSESGLTMMSKNYEQYF
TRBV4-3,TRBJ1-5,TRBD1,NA,TGCGCCAGCAGCCAAGATTACCCCGGGACAGGTAAACAGCCCCAGCATTTT,CASSQDYPGTGKQPQHF
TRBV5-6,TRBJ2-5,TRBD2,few,TGTGCCAGCAGACCTAGCGGGGGAGAGACCCAGTACTTC,CASRPSGGETQYF
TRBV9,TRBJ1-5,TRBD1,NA,TGTGCCAGCAGCCCAGACAGGGGAGGGGAGCCCCAGCATTTT,CASSPDRGGEPQHF
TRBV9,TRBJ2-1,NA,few,TGTGCCAGCAGCGTAGGGGGGCTAACCTACAATGAGCAGTTCTTC,CASSVGGLTYNEQFF
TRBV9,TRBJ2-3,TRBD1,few,TGTGCCAGCAGCGTAGCTACAGGGACAGGACTAAATACGCAGTATTTT,CASSVATGTGLNTQYF
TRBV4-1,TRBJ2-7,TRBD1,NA,TGCGCCAGCAGCCAAAGACAGGGAACGGCCTACGAGCAGTACTTC,CASSQRQGTAYEQYF
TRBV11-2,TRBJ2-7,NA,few,TGTGCCAGCAGCTTAGTCCAAATGGACTACTACGAGCAGTACTTC,CASSLVQMDYYEQYF
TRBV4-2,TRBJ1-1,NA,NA,TGTGCCAGCAGCCTTAATCTAGGGGAGAACACTGAAGCTTTCTTT,CASSLNLGENTEAFF
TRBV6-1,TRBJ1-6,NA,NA,TGTGCCAGCAGTGAAGTCGGGAGAGCCCGGGATTCACCCCTCCACTTT,CASSEVGRARDSPLHF
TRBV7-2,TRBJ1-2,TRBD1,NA,TGTGCCAGCAGCGTGGACAGGGGCTACACCTTC,CASSVDRGYTF
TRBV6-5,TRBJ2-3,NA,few,TGTGCCAGCAGTTACTCGTCCGGGGGGCTGGGAGATACGCAGTATTTT,CASSYSSGGLGDTQYF
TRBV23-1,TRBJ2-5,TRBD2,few,TGCGCCAGCAGTCAGGGCGTACGGAATTCCGGGACTAGTCGGGGCCAGTACTTC,CASSQGVRNSGTSRGQYF
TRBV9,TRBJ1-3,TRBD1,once,TGTGCCAGCAGCGAGGGACAGCCCGGAAACACCATATATTTT,CASSEGQPGNTIYF
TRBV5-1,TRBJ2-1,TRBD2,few,TGCGCCAGCAGCACCGGGACTAGCGGCTCCTACAATGAGCAGTTCTTC,CASSTGTSGSYNEQFF
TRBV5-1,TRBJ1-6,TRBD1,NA,TGCGCCAGCAGCTTGGGCGGGGGGGACAGATCACCCCTCCACTTT,CASSLGGGDRSPLHF
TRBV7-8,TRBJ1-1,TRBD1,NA,TGTGCCAGCAGCCAAGGACAGGACTGGTCCACTGAAGCTTTCTTT,CASSQGQDWSTEAFF
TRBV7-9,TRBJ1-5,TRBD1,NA,TGTGCCAGCAGCCAGGGGGCCCTGCCCCAGCATTTT,CASSQGALPQHF
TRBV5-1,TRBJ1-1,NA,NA,TGCGCCAGCCTCCGCGACAGTGGCACTGAAGCTTTCTTT,CASLRDSGTEAFF
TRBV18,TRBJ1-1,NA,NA,TGTGCCAGCTCACCAACGGGGAACACTGAAGCTTTCTTT,CASSPTGNTEAFF
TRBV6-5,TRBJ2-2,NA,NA,TGTGCCAGCAGGGCGGGACAGTCGCGCACCGGGGAGCTGTTTTTT,CASRAGQSRTGELFF
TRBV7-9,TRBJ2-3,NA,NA,TGTGCCAGCAGCTTTCTGGGGAGAGACACAGATACGCAGTATTTT,CASSFLGRDTDTQYF
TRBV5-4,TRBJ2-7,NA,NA,TGTGCCAGCAGCTTGGCCGGGGCAGGGGCCTACGAGCAGTACTTC,CASSLAGAGAYEQYF
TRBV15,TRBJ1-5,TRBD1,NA,TGTGCCACCAGCAGAGATCTAGGGACAGCCAATCAGCCCCAGCATTTT,CATSRDLGTANQPQHF
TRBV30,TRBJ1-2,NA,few,TGTGCCTTCCCGAGGGCCTCGACCCACGATGGCTACACCTTC,CAFPRASTHDGYTF
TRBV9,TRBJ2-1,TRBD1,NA,TGTGCCAGCAGCGGTCCGACAGGGGTCTCCTACAATGAGCAGTTCTTC,CASSGPTGVSYNEQFF
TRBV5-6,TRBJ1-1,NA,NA,TGTGCCAGCAGCTTGTTTGAGGAAGCTTTCTTT,CASSLFEEAFF